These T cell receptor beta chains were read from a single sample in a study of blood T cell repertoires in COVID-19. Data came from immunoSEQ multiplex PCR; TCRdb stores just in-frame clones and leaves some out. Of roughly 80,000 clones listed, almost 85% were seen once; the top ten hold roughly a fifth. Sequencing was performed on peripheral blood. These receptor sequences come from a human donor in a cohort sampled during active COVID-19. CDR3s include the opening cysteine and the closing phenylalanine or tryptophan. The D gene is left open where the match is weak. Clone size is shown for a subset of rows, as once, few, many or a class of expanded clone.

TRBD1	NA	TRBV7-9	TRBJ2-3	CASSPTGQITTDTQYF	TGTGCCAGCAGCCCGACAGGGCAAATAACCACAGATACGCAGTATTTT
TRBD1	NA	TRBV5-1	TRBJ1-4	CASSLATGGGNEKLFF	TGCGCCAGCAGCTTGGCCACAGGGGGAGGCAATGAAAAACTGTTTTTT
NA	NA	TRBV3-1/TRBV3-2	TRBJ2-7	CASSRAGRVDYEQYF	TGTGCCAGCAGCCGCGCCGGCAGGGTTGACTACGAGCAGTACTTC
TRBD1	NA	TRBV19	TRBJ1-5	CASSPDRGNRNQPQHF	TGTGCCAGTAGCCCTGACAGGGGAAATCGCAATCAGCCCCAGCATTTT
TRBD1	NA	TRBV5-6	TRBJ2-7	CASSLVFWTGDRDEQYF	TGTGCCAGCAGCTTGGTATTTTGGACAGGGGACCGGGACGAGCAGTACTTC
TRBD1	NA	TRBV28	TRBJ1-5	CASKSGGSGNQPQHF	TGTGCCAGCAAATCAGGGGGCTCGGGCAATCAGCCCCAGCATTTT
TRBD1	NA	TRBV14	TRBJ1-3	CASSDDRVNTIYF	TGTGCCAGCAGCGACGACAGGGTAAACACCATATATTTT
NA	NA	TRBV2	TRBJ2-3	CASSAVSQYF	TGTGCCAGCAGTGCCGTTTCGCAGTATTTT
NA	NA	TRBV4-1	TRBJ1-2	CASSQDLTAYGYTF	TGCGCCAGCAGCCAAGATTTGACAGCCTATGGCTACACCTTC
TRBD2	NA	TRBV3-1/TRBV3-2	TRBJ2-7	CASSLERGLQGYEQYF	TGTGCCAGCAGCCTAGAGCGGGGTTTGCAAGGGTACGAGCAGTACTTC
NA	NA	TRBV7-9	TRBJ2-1	CASSPPGGWNEQFF	TGTGCCAGCAGCCCTCCGGGGGGCTGGAATGAGCAGTTCTTC
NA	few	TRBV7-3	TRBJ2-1	CASGAGNEQFF	TGTGCCAGCGGCGCGGGTAATGAGCAGTTCTTC
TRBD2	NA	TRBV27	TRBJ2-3	CASSLYGGDTQYF	TGTGCCAGCAGTTTATACGGGGGGGATACGCAGTATTTT
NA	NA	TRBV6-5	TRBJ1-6	CASPLLGRGSPLHF	TGTGCCAGCCCCCTACTAGGGAGGGGTTCACCCCTCCACTTT
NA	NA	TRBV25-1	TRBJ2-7	CASKGETYEQYF	TGTGCCAGCAAGGGGGAGACCTACGAGCAGTACTTC
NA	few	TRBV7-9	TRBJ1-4	CASSLVTGNEKLFF	TGTGCCAGCAGCTTAGTGACGGGGAATGAAAAACTGTTTTTT
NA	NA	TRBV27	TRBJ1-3	CASSIRRPNSGNTIYF	TGTGCCAGCAGCATCAGGCGTCCGAACTCTGGAAACACCATATATTTT
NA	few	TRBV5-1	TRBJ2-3	CASSLGFRTSTDTQYF	TGCGCCAGCAGCCTCGGGTTCAGGACTAGCACAGATACGCAGTATTTT
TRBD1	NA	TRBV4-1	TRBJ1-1	CASSHQGAGEAFF	TGCGCCAGCAGCCACCAGGGGGCAGGTGAAGCTTTCTTT
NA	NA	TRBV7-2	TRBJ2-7	CASSLPGAQGIKQYF	TGTGCCAGCAGCTTACCGGGGGCACAGGGGATCAAGCAGTACTTC
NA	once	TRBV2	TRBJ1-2	CASSPWEENYTF	TGTGCCAGCAGTCCGTGGGAGGAGAACTACACCTTC
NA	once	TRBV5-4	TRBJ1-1	CASSGGQTEAFF	TGTGCCAGCAGCGGAGGACAGACTGAAGCTTTCTTT
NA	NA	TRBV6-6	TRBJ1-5	CASSYRIRDTNQPQHF	TGTGCCAGCAGTTATAGGATCCGGGACACTAATCAGCCCCAGCATTTT
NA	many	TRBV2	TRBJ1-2	CASSLQGANYGYTF	TGTGCCAGCAGCTTACAGGGAGCTAACTATGGCTACACCTTC
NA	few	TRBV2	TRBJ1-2	CASSPPGLRTGYTF	TGTGCCAGCAGTCCCCCGGGACTTAGGACTGGCTACACCTTC
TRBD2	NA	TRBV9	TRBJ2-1	CASSVERRAGVHEQFF	TGTGCCAGCAGCGTAGAACGTCGAGCGGGGGTCCATGAGCAGTTCTTC
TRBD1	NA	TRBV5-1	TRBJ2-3	CASTQGASTDTQYF	TGCGCCAGTACTCAGGGGGCGAGCACAGATACGCAGTATTTT
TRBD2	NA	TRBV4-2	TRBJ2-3	CASSKGLAGITADTQYF	TGTGCCAGCAGCAAGGGACTAGCGGGGATAACGGCAGATACGCAGTATTTT
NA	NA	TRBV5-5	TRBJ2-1	CASSSQGQFSYNEQFF	TGTGCCAGCAGCTCACAGGGTCAATTCTCCTACAATGAGCAGTTCTTC
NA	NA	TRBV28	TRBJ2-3	CASTSDTDTQYF	TGTGCCAGCACTAGCGACACAGATACGCAGTATTTT
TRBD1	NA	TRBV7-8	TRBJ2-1	CASSLGGRGRGEQFF	TGTGCCAGCAGCTTAGGAGGCAGGGGGCGAGGTGAGCAGTTCTTC
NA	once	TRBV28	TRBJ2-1	CASSSQPPGNEQFF	TGTGCCAGCAGTTCCCAGCCCCCGGGTAATGAGCAGTTCTTC
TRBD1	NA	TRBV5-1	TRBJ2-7	CASSTGQSITYEQYF	TGCGCCAGCAGCACGGGACAGTCGATAACCTACGAGCAGTACTTC
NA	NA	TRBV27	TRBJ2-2	CASSSEGWVAGELFF	TGTGCCAGCAGTTCCGAGGGTTGGGTAGCCGGGGAGCTGTTTTTT
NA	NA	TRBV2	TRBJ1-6	CASRTPATGGRNSPLHF	TGTGCCAGCAGGACCCCCGCGACGGGGGGTCGTAATTCACCCCTCCACTTT
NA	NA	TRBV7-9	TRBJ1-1	CASSLGAGMNTEAFF	TGTGCCAGCAGCCTCGGGGCGGGGATGAACACTGAAGCTTTCTTT
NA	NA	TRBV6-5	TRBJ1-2	CASRSDRSYGYTF	TGTGCCAGCAGATCTGACAGGTCCTATGGCTACACCTTC
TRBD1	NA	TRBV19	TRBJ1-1	CASRPEQGGSEAFF	TGTGCCAGTAGACCGGAACAGGGGGGGAGTGAAGCTTTCTTT
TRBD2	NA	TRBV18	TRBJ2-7	CASSPRGGDEQYF	TGTGCCAGCTCTCCCCGGGGGGGCGACGAGCAGTACTTC
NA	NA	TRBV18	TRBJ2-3	CASSTGKAGTDTQYF	TGTGCCAGCTCAACAGGGAAAGCAGGCACAGATACGCAGTATTTT
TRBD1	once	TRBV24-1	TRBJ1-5	CATSADRYSNQPQHF	TGTGCCACCAGTGCGGACAGGTATAGCAATCAGCCCCAGCATTTT
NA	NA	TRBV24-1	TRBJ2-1	CATSDYFWQFF	TGTGCCACCAGTGATTACTTTTGGCAGTTCTTC
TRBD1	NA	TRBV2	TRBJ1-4	CATTDRGANEKLFF	TGTGCCACTACGGACAGGGGTGCTAATGAAAAACTGTTTTTT
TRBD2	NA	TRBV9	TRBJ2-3	CASSVVPSGGATDTQYF	TGTGCCAGCAGCGTAGTCCCTAGCGGGGGGGCGACAGATACGCAGTATTTT
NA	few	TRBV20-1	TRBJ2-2	CSASPTGELFF	TGCAGTGCTTCTCCTACCGGGGAGCTGTTTTTT
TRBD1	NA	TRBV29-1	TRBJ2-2	CSVEDPDRANTGELFF	TGCAGCGTTGAAGATCCGGACAGGGCGAACACCGGGGAGCTGTTTTTT
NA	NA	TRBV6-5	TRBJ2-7	CASSRYEQYF	TGTGCCAGCAGCCGCTACGAGCAGTACTTC
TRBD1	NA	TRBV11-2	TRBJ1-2	CASSSWTGTSRYTF	TGTGCCAGCAGCTCCTGGACAGGGACGAGCCGCTACACCTTC
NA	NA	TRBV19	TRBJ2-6	CASSLPYGANVLTF	TGTGCCAGTAGTCTACCCTACGGGGCCAACGTCCTGACTTTC
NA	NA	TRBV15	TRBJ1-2	CATRVGTYGYTF	TGTGCCACCCGGGTGGGGACTTATGGCTACACCTTC
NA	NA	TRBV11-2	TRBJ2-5	CASSLNWGAGAETQYF	TGTGCCAGCAGCTTAAATTGGGGTGCAGGGGCAGAGACCCAGTACTTC
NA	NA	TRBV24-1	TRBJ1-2	CATSDATENYGYTF	TGTGCCACCAGTGATGCGACAGAGAACTATGGCTACACCTTC
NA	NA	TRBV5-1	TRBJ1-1	CASSLGWTENTEAFF	TGCGCCAGCAGCTTGGGGTGGACTGAAAACACTGAAGCTTTCTTT
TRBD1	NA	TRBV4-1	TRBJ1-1	CASSQPYRDRGTEAFF	TGCGCCAGCAGCCAACCCTACCGGGACAGGGGCACTGAAGCTTTCTTT